The present TCR beta chain was sequenced within a study of T cells in Graves' hyperthyroidism and ophthalmopathy. Study information: Specimen type is peripheral blood, collected at initial diagnosis prior to any treatment. Findings and limits, study-wide: The blood repertoire included most of the expanded thyroid clonotypes above 0.001. A 13 V-J signature model discriminated ophthalmopathy versus stable hyperthyroidism.

There are 13 residues in the CDR3. Germline CDR1 and CDR2: SGHKS and YYEKEE (reference sequence). The V and J ends lost 4 bases and 5 bases respectively, with 10 bases between them. In its sample, this clonotype was seen a few times. Antigen unknown. Amplification yielded TCR beta CDR3 regions, with RNA transcripts as the source. First-round RT-PCR of the TCR CDR3 relied on the HTBI primer set. Each CDR3 protein gets one entry after TCRdb re-called the multiplex PCR reads with MiXCR. Here the sample spans hundreds of thousands of distinct CDR3 sequences, around 20% being singletons. The source of this sequence is a man aged 25 to 40 with Graves' ophthalmopathy. Sequencing was done on a sample of blood. V and J are TRBV5-5 and TRBJ1-5, with D possibly being TRBD1 (5 bases). The CDR3 protein is CASSGLGDQPQHF. CDR3 bases: TGTGCCAGCAGCGGCTTGGGGGATCAGCCCCAGCATTTT.